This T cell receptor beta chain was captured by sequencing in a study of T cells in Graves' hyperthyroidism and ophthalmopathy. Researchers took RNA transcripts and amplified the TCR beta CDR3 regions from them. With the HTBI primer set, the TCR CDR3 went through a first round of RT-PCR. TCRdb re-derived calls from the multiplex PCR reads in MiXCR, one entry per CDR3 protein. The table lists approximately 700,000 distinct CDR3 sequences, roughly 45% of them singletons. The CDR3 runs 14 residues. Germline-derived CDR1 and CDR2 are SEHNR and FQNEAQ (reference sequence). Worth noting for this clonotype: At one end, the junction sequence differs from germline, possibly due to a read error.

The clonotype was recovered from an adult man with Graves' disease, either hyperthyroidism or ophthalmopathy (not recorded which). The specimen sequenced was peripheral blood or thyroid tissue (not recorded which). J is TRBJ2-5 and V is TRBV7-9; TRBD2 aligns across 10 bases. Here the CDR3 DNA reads TGTGCCAGCAGCGTAGCGGGAGGAGGAGGGACCCAGTACTTC. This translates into CASSVAGGGGTQYF.